A single TCR beta chain is shown here with its context. Antigen specificity is unknown. The assay was immunoSEQ multiplex PCR, and TCRdb's table has in-frame clones only and misses some. Among 75,000 to 90,000 clones listed, approximately 84% were seen once. The data originate from a study of T cells in localized non-small cell lung cancer. General study points: A median approximately 60 of the top 100 tumor clones appeared in adjacent lung. Highest T cell clonality was seen in uninvolved adjacent lung, surpassing that measured in tumor. Greater blood T cell density accompanied longer overall survival. Heterogeneity is still possible, as just one tumor region was sequenced.

Germline V lookup: CDR1 SGHRS, CDR2 YFSETQ. V lost 4 bases and J lost 7; bases outside the gene matches: 14. The CDR3 extends over 16 amino acids. The genes are TRBV5-1 and TRBJ2-1; TRBD2 aligns across 7 bases. The sequence came from a man aged 40-75 years with stage I lung adenocarcinoma. Specimen: peripheral blood, collected before any cancer treatment. The CDR3 sequence: CASSLSSGGSFNEQFF. The DNA for the CDR3 is TGCGCCAGCAGCCTATCCAGTGGCGGGAGTTTTAATGAGCAGTTCTTC.